The present T cell receptor beta chain was sequenced within a study of CD8+ T cells in alopecia areata. CDR3 length: 15 amino acids. CDR1 SGHRS and CDR2 YFSETQ come from the germline V gene. V lost 5 bases to trimming and J lost 2 bases; unmatched junction nucleotides: 4. Treatment: oral pan-JAK inhibitor, 5-10 mg twice daily. This clone was recorded once. RNA extraction was followed by reverse transcription into cDNA, which acted as the sequencing template. Sequencing used immunoSEQ multiplex PCR; TCRdb keeps in-frame clones, though not all of them. The sample yields about 140,000 clones, around 82% seen once.

Sample: CD8+ T cells sorted from blood, taken at week 4, from a patient treated with tofacitinib. This receptor was taken from a human donor with alopecia areata. The V gene is TRBV5-1, the J gene TRBJ2-3, with 11 bases matching TRBD2. CDR3: CASRLGLAVTDTQYF. The CDR3 DNA is TGCGCCAGCAGACTGGGACTAGCGGTCACAGATACGCAGTATTTT.